This T cell receptor beta chain was obtained from a study of cytomegalovirus exposure and HLA in healthy donors. Study in general: In terms of ancestry, the Caucasian-associated cluster contained about 80% of the 350 to 450 genotyped donors.

Primers included in the PCR were 60 Vbeta and 13 Jbeta primers. Method: immunoSEQ multiplex PCR; TCRdb's copy keeps in-frame clones and lacks some. The sample lists more than 85,000 clones; roughly 84% were seen once. Per the germline V gene, CDR1 is LNHDA and CDR2 is SQIVND (reference sequence). This CDR3 has 19 amino acids. The ends lost 6 bases at V and 0 bases at J; junction bases unmatched: 8. This rearrangement joins TRBV19 to TRBJ2-1; 16 positions match TRBD2. The receptor was isolated from a woman between 18 and 29 years old in good health and CMV-seronegative. Sequenced material: PBMCs. This CDR3 reads CASSPGTSGGASSYNEQFF. The CDR3 DNA reads as TGTGCCAGTAGCCCCGGGACTAGCGGGGGGGCGAGCTCCTACAATGAGCAGTTCTTC.